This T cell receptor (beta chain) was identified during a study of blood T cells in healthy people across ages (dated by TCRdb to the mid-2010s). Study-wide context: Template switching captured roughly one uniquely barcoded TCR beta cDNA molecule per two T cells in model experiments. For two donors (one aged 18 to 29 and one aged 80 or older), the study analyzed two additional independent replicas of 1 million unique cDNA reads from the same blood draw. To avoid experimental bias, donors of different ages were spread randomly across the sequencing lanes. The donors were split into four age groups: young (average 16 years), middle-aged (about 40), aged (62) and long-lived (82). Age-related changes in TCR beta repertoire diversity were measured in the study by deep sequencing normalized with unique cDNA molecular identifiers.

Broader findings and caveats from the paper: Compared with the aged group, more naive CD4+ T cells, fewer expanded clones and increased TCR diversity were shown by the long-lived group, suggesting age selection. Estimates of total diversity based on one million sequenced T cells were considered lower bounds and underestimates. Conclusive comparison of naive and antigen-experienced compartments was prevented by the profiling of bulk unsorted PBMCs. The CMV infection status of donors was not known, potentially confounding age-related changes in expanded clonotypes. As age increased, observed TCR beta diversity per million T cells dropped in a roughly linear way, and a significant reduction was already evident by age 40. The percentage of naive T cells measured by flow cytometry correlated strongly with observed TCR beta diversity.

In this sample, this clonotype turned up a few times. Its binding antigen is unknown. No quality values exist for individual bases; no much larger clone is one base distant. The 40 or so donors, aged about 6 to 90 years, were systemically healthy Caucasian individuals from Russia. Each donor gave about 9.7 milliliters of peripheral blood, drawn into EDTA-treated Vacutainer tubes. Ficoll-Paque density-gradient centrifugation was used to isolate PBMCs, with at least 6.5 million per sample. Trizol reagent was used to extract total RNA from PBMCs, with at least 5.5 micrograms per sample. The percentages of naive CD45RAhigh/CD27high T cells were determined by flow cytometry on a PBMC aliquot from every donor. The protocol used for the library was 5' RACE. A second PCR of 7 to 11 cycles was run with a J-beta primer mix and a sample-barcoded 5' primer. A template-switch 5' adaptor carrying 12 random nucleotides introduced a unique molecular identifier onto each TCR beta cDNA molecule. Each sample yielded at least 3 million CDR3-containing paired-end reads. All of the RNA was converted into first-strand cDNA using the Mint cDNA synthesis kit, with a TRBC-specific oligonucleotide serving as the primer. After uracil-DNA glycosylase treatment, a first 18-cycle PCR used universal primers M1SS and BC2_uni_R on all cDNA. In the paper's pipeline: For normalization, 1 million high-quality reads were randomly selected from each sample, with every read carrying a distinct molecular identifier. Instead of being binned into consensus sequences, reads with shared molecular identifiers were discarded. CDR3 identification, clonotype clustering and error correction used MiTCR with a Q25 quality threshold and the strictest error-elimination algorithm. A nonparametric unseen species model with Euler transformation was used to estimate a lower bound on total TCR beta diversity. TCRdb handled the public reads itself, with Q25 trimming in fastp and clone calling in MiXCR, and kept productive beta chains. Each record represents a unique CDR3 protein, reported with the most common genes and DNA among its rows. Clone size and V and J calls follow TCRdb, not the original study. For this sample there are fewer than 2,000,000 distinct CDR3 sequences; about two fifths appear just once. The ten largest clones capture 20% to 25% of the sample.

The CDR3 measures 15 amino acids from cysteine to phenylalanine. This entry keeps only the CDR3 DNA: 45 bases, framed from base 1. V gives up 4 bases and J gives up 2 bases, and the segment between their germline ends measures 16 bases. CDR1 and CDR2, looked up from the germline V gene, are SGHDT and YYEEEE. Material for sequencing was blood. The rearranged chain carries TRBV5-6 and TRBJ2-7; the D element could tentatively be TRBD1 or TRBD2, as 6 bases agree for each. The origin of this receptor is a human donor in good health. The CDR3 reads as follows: CASSLEGVAPYEQYF. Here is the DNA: TGTGCCAGCAGCCTGGAGGGGGTAGCACCCTACGAGCAGTACTTC.